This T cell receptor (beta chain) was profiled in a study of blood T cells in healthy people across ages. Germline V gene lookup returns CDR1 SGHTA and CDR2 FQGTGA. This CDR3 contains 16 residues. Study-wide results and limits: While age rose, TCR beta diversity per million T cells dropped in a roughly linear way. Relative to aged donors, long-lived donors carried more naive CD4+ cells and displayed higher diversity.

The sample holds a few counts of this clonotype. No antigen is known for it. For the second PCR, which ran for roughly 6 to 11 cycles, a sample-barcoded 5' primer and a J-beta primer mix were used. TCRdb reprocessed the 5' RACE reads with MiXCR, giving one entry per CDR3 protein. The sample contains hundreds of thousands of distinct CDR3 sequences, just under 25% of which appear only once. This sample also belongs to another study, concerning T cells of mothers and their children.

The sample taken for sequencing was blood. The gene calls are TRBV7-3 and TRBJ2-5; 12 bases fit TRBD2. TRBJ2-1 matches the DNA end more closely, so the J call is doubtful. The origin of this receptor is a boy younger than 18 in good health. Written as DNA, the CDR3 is TGTGCCAGCAGCCCTCTCCTAGCGGGAGGGCCATATGAGCAGTTCTTC. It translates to CASSPLLAGGPYEQFF.